Each of the 5 T cell receptor beta chains below was sequenced from the same sample in a study of T cell responses to AZD1222 COVID-19 vaccine. Sequencing used immunoSEQ multiplex PCR; TCRdb keeps in-frame clones, though not all of them. The sample records about 160,000 clones, around 89% being singletons. Here the sequenced sample was peripheral blood, taken 28 days after the second AZD1222 dose. These receptors all stem from an adult who received the AZD1222 COVID-19 vaccine.

The V gene is TRBV12-3 or TRBV12-4, the J gene TRBJ1-3, with D possibly being TRBD1 (5 bases). The CDR3 loop spans 13 amino acids. V was shortened by 5 bases and J by 2 bases, with 7 bases between the two germline ends. As DNA, the CDR3 is TGTGCCAGCAGTCGGGGGGCTGGAAACACCATATATTTT. This codes for CASSRGAGNTIYF.

This sequence joins TRBV7-9 and TRBJ1-1; D is undetermined. The CDR3 runs 13 residues. V lost 7 bases to trimming and J lost 1 base, with 10 bases between them. Germline CDR1 reads SEHNR; CDR2 reads FQNEAQ (reference sequence). The CDR3 is CASTFQANTEAFF. The CDR3 DNA sequence: TGTGCCAGCACCTTCCAGGCGAACACTGAAGCTTTCTTT.

The J gene is TRBJ2-1, the V gene TRBV13; 7 bases agree with TRBD1. CDR1 and CDR2 (germline): PRHDT, FYEKMQ (reference sequence). This CDR3 comprises 13 residues. Losses at the gene ends were 4 bases for V and 4 bases for J; bases not matched to a gene: 1. CDR3 DNA sequence: TGTGCCAGCAGCTCGGGACAGTACAATGAGCAGTTCTTC. It yields the protein CASSSGQYNEQFF. The whole variable domain, filled in from reference TRBV13 and TRBJ2-1, reads AAGVIQSPRHLIKEKRETATLKCYPIPRHDTVYWYQQGPGQDPQFLISFYEKMQSDKGSIPDRFSAQQFSDYHSELNMSSLELGDSALYFCASSSGQYNEQFFGPGTRLTVL.

This chain connects TRBV6-5 to TRBJ1-1; TRBD1 might be the D (6 bases). CDR1 is MNHEY and CDR2 is SVGAGI in the germline V gene. V shed 6 bases and J shed 6 bases, with 17 bases lying between them. The CDR3 contains 14 residues. CDR3 bases: TGTGCCAGCAGAGCCCGGGACAAGTGGGCTGAAGCTTTCTTT. Translation: CASRARDKWAEAFF.

This chain uses TRBV6-1 with TRBJ1-4; TRBD1 is a possible D gene (5 bases). Between the trimmed V and J ends, which lost 3 bases and 5 bases, there was a span of 16 bases. The CDR3 contains 16 residues. Germline V CDR1 and CDR2: MNHNS, SASEGT. CDR3: CASSDSPLGPNEKLFF. The CDR3 DNA reads as TGTGCCAGCAGTGATTCGCCCCTGGGACCCAATGAAAAACTGTTTTTT.